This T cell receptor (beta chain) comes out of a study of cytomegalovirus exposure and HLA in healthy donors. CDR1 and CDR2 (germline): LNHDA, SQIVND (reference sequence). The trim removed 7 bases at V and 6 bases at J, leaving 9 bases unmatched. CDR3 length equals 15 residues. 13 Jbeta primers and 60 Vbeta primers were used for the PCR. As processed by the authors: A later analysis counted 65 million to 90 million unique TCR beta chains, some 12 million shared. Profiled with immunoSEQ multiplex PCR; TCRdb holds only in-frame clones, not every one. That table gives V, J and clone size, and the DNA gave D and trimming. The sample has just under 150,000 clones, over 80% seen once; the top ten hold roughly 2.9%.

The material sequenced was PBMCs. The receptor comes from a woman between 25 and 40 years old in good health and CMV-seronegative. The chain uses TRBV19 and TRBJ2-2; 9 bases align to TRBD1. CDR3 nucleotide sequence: TGTGCCAGTACTAAGGTGACAGGGGGACCCGGGGAGCTGTTTTTT. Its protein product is CASTKVTGGPGELFF.